Included here is one T cell receptor (beta chain) sequence, with context. Its target is not known. This entry belongs to a study of regulatory T cells in long-lasting Graves disease. Findings and caveats of the study: Persistent patients shared more public clonotypes (about 2,700) than newly diagnosed patients (approximately 1,000). TRBV28 was favored in persistent disease, as were TRBJ1-2 and TRBJ2-5. The researchers studied only peripheral blood, not thyroid tissue.

The V and J ends lost 2 bases and 2 bases, in that order; junction bases with no gene match: 5. Germline V gene sequence: CDR1 DFQATT, CDR2 SNEGSKA (reference sequence). CDR3 length equals 15 residues. The time point: persistent/refractory GD, antithyroid drugs over 5 years with positive TRAb. Preparation of the TCR library used RNA extracted from PBMCs. Through Arm-PCR of CDR3 regions and iRepertoire HTBI primers, TCR beta libraries were built. TCRdb reprocessed the multiplex PCR reads with MiXCR, giving one entry per CDR3 protein. The sample contains 700,000 or so distinct CDR3 sequences, 25% to 35% of which appear only once.

This TCR was sampled from a female donor with Graves disease. The specimen comprised peripheral blood mononuclear cells (PBMCs), sampled when the disease was refractory, from a patient treated with antithyroid drugs. The V call is TRBV20-1, the J call TRBJ2-1, with TRBD2 identical over 8 bases. CDR3 nucleotide sequence: TGCAGTGCTAGAAGCGAGCGGGAGCCCTACAATGAGCAGTTCTTC. Residues: CSARSEREPYNEQFF.